This TCR beta chain is from a study of CD8 T cells in ankylosing spondylitis (dated by TCRdb to the late 2010s). Regarding the study in general: The study profiled T cell receptor beta repertoires in healthy donors and ankylosing spondylitis patients to find disease-linked TCR variants. The full study cohort was made up of 25 ankylosing spondylitis patients and roughly 98 healthy donors. Peripheral blood samples were taken, and synovial fluid was additionally collected from ankylosing spondylitis patients.

Many counts were recorded for this clonotype. The antigen it recognizes is unknown. No base-level quality is on record; no much larger clone is a single base apart. What the authors observed across the whole study: Some TCR beta motif variants had previously been reported in synovial fluid and blood of reactive arthritis patients, which suggested common disease-initiation mechanisms. Blood from ankylosing spondylitis patients appeared to be characterized by a TCR beta motif made up of seven or eight highly homologous amino acid variants. According to the report, matched synovial fluid samples from ankylosing spondylitis patients were significantly enriched for the disease-linked clones. A CD8+ phenotype was shown by the disease-linked clones, which were found at relatively low frequencies in peripheral blood.

Instrument on record: Illumina HiSeq 2500. Quantitative 5'-RACE with molecular barcodes was used to prepare TCR beta libraries. From the authors' description of their analysis: Disease-linked TCR variants were identified with a new computational method built on a probabilistic model of VDJ rearrangement. In-frame beta chains were kept once TCRdb had trimmed the public reads at Q25 with fastp and called clones with MiXCR. Identical CDR3 protein sequences are pooled into one entry, listed with their most common genes and DNA. It is TCRdb's table, rather than the study itself, that gives the V and J calls and clone size. The sample profile shows fewer than 150,000 distinct CDR3 sequences; 7% to 8% of them were found once. Around an eighth of the sample comes from the top ten. The trim is 2 bases for V and 1 base for J, with a gap of 16 bases between the germline ends. The CDR3 goes from the cysteine to the phenylalanine over 16 residues. The retained sequence is limited to the CDR3, 48 bases, with the frame set at the first base. CDR1 SGHRS and CDR2 YFSETQ were looked up in the germline V gene.

This receptor was taken from a female donor with ankylosing spondylitis or in good health (not recorded which). The sample was blood, either unsorted or a sorted T cell fraction (not recorded which). The chain is encoded by TRBV5-1 joined to TRBJ2-7; the D gene is unclear. In nucleotide form, the sequence is TGCGCCAGCAGCTTCGCTTCCGCCGACAAGTCCTACGAGCAGTACTTC. Translated, this is CASSFASADKSYEQYF. The CDR3 plus the reference TRBV5-1 and TRBJ2-7 genes for the other parts give the full variable domain: KAGVTQTPRYLIKTRGQQVTLSCSPISGHRSVSWYQQTPGQGLQFLFEYFSETQRNKGNFPGRFSGRQFSNSRSEMNVSTLELGDSALYLCASSFASADKSYEQYFGPGTRLTVT.